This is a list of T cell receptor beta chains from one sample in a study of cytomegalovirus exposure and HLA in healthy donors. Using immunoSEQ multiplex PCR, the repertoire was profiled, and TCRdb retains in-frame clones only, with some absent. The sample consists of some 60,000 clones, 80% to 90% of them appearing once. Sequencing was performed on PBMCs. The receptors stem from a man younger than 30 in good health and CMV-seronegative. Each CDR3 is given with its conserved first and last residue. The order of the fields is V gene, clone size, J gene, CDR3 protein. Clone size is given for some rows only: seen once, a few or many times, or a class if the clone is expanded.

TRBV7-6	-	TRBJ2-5	CASSLAGSGETQYF
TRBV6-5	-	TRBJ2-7	CASSYSAGGTEQYF
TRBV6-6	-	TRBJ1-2	CASEGDGLGYTF
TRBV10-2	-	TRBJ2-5	CATNIAAGGGETQYF
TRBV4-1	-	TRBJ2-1	CASSQVGGAIREQFF
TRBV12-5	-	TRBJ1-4	CASGAGTGGSGKLFF
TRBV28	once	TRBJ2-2	CASSPPFADTGELFF
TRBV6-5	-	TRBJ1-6	CASSSTIVDNSPLHF
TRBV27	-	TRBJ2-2	CASSPAVNGELFF
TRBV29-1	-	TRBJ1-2	CSVVGTLYGYTF
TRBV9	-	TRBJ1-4	CASSLKDRVPNEKLFF
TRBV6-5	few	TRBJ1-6	CASSAFTGNSPLHF
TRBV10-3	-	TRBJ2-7	CAISDPPGGLADVRQYF
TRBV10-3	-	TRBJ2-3	CAIWTSLSTDTQYF
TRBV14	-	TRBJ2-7	CASSQDRLAGGGYEQYF
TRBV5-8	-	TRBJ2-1	CASSKWEGRDEQFF
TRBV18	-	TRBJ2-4	CASSPPGQLKNIQYF
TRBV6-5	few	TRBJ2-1	CASSYSYDTLAGEQFF
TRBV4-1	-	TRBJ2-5	CASSQDGPVFTKTQYF
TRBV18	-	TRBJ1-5	CASSPDNPNQPQHF
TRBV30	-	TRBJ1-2	CAWSVLLLAPGGGYTF
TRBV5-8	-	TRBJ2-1	CASSFGLAGVREQFF
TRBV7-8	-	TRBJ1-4	CASSLGGGLEKLFF
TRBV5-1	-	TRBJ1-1	CASSPGTSGTEAFF
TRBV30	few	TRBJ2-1	CAWSVGAGGNEQFF
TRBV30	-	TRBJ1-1	CACNRDRGTTEAFF
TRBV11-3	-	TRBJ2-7	CASSSPGQEHEQYF
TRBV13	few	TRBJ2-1	CASSEGSSGGAPNNEQFF
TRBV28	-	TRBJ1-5	CAGGHPSNQPQHF
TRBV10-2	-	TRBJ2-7	CASSGTSGGQQYF
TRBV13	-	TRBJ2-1	CASSPSGMASNEQFF
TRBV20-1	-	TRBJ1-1	CSAEENTEAFF
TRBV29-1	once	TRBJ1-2	CSVEETGQRNYGYTF
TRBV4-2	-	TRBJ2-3	CASSQQSGGGGTDTQYF
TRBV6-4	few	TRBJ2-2	CASSDGQNTGELFF
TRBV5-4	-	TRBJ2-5	CASSPKLAGGQETQYF
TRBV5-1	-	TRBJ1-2	CASSFGTGQDYGYTF
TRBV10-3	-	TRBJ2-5	CAIRGTSGDQETQYF
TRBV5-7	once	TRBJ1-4	CASRRHRAEKLFF
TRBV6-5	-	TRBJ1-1	CASSYSGTGSEAFF
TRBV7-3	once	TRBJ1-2	CASSGGPNYGYTF
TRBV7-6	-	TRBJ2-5	CASSFTEGGMETQYF
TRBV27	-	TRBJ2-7	CASTEGTGGAYEQYF
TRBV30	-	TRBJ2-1	CAWSGYGGAGSYNEQFF
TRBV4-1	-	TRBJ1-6	CASSPSTGVNSPLHF
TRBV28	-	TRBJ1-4	CASSLLTGGEGKLFF
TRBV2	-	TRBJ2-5	CASSIQGAGETQYF
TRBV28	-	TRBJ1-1	CASSWTGGSRGSTEAFF
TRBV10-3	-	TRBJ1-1	CAISPSRDTEAFF
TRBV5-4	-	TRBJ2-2	CASSSRTGGGTGELFF
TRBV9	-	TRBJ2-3	CASSVVAGGTDTQYF
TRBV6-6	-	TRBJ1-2	CASRETGAPDGCTF
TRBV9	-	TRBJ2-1	CARGYLAGTVLDNEQFF
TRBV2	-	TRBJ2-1	CASSTSGGPGNEQFF
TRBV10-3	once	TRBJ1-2	CAISESWDSYYGYTF